This T cell receptor beta chain originates from a study of shared clonotypes between healthy human individuals. Only in-frame clones appear in the TCRdb table, and some are missing; sequencing was by immunoSEQ multiplex PCR. The table lists 2,500,000 or so clones, 80% to 95% of them singletons. The trim removed 10 bases at V and 2 bases at J, leaving 7 bases unmatched. Germline V gives CDR1 ENHRY, CDR2 SYGVKD. The CDR3 runs 13 residues. The TCR comes from a man younger than 35 in good health. Some clones in this sample may be carry-over from other donors' samples. V usage is TRBV10-3 and J usage is TRBJ2-5, with TRBD1 matching 7 bases. Sequences were obtained from naive CD4+ T cells from PBMCs. Subset described: CD45RA+ positively selected. In nucleotides, the CDR3 is TGTGCCACCAAAGGACAGGCTCAAGAGACCCAGTACTTC. Its translation is CATKGQAQETQYF.